The 2 T cell receptor beta chains presented below share a single source sample, sequenced in a study of blood T cells in healthy people across ages. A second roughly 6 to 11 cycle PCR used barcoded and J-beta primers. TCRdb analysed the 5' RACE reads with MiXCR anew, one entry per CDR3 protein. The table records around 1.5 million distinct CDR3 sequences, approximately 32% of them present only once. Input material: blood. The receptors were sampled from a woman in her thirties in good health.

In regard to this clonotype: The CDR3 carries no conserved terminal phenylalanine or tryptophan, so it likely arises from a read error. The V and J genes are TRBV7-2 and TRBJ2-3; TRBD1 might be the D (5 bases). V was cut by 1 base and J by 10 bases, with 18 bases left in between. This CDR3 comprises 15 residues. Germline V gives CDR1 SGHTA, CDR2 FQGNSA. This CDR3 reads CASSLDGRIWTSQYL. CDR3 DNA sequence: TGTGCCAGCAGCTTAGACGGACGGATTTGGACATCGCAGTATTTG.

This clonotype has just a few counts. This sequence joins TRBV7-9 and TRBJ2-5, with 11 nucleotides matching TRBD2. The germline V gene has CDR1 SEHNR and CDR2 FQNEAQ (reference sequence). The CDR3 consists of 17 residues. V shed 3 bases, J shed 2 bases, and the junction held 8 bases outside the gene matches. The CDR3 region is CASSFSGRAERQETQYF. The DNA of the CDR3 is TGTGCCAGCAGCTTTAGCGGGAGGGCCGAAAGACAAGAGACCCAGTACTTC.